This TCR beta chain was obtained from a study of radiation and T cells in renal cell carcinoma. Study findings and constraints: In blood, top tumor clones expanded by 2 weeks, shrinking by 4. Pretreatment tumor biopsies were lacking, so baseline clonotypes are unknown.

The assay was immunoSEQ multiplex PCR, and TCRdb's table has in-frame clones only and misses some. The data contain roughly 64,000 clones, over 65% of them seen just once; the ten biggest clones take up more than 6.5%. The time point was: blood 4 weeks post-SBRT, at nephrectomy. As to treatment: 15 Gy SBRT to primary tumor, nephrectomy 4 weeks later. Nephrectomy followed 15 Gy stereotactic body radiation by 4 weeks. Serial blood draws occurred at baseline and 2 and 4 weeks post-SBRT. The CDR3 totals 14 residues. CDR1 is GTSNPN and CDR2 is SVGIG in the germline V gene (reference sequence). The germline V and J ends were trimmed by 0 bases and 5 bases, with 10 bases remaining between them. The table lists this clone with a count of one. The antigen is undetermined.

The V gene is TRBV30, the J gene TRBJ1-4, with D hard to call. The sample in question was blood, obtained from a patient whose treatment included radiotherapy and nephrectomy. This receptor was obtained from a man aged 55 to 70 with renal cell carcinoma. The CDR3, as DNA: TGTGCCTGGAGTGTCCAAGTTGGCAATGAAAAACTGTTTTTT. Its translation is CAWSVQVGNEKLFF.